The 12 T cell receptor beta chains given below trace back to one sample, sequenced in a study of post-analysis software for immune sequencing data. Broader study findings: Relative to controls, patients had about 5 TRBV segments at higher frequency, with TRBV5-6, TRBV5-1 and TRBV20-1 among these.

Unique molecular identifiers were carried by the TCR beta cDNA libraries. Each CDR3 protein gets one entry after TCRdb re-called the PCR reads with MiXCR. The sample holds about 820,000 distinct CDR3 sequences, about 53% seen once. Their antigens are not known. The sequenced sample was blood. All receptors come from a girl aged 10 to 17 with multiple sclerosis.

The J gene is TRBJ2-4, the V gene TRBV5-1; maybe TRBD1 (5 bases). The J call could be wrong; TRBJ2-7 is a better fit for the DNA end. Germline-derived CDR1 and CDR2 are SGHRS and YFSETQ. There are 12 residues in the CDR3. CDR3 region: CASSSSGPEQYF. DNA for the CDR3: TGCGCCAGCAGTTCATCAGGGCCCGAGCAGTACTTC.

The rearrangement uses TRBV12-3 or TRBV12-4 and TRBJ2-7; 10 bases are shared with TRBD2. The V segment lost 5 bases and the J segment 12 bases; nucleotides outside the gene matches: 13. The CDR3 covers 14 residues. The CDR3 spells CASSTTLSGGRLYF. In DNA, the CDR3 is TGTGCCAGCAGTACTACCCTTAGCGGGGGGAGGTTGTACTTC.

The rearrangement uses TRBV7-9 and TRBJ1-2, with D perhaps TRBD1 (6 bases). CDR1 and CDR2 from the germline V gene are SEHNR and FQNEAQ (reference sequence). The CDR3 has 13 residues. Trimming stripped 3 bases from V and 8 bases from J, with 13 bases between. CDR3 sequence (DNA): TGTGCCAGCAGCTTGATACAGGGAGGCGGCTACACCTTC. Its translation: CASSLIQGGGYTF.

The chain has TRBV11-2 and TRBJ2-2; D unresolved. The CDR3 contains 13 residues. Per the germline V gene, CDR1 is SGHAT and CDR2 is FQNNGV. V lost 5 bases, J lost 3 bases, and 7 bases lay in between. The CDR3 region is CASSRLDTGELFF. CDR3 DNA: TGTGCCAGCAGCCGGCTGGACACCGGGGAGCTGTTTTTT. The whole variable domain, filled in from reference TRBV11-2 and TRBJ2-2, reads EAGVAQSPRYKIIEKRQSVAFWCNPISGHATLYWYQQILGQGPKLLIQFQNNGVVDDSQLPKDRFSAERLKGVDSTLKIQPAKLEDSAVYLCASSRLDTGELFFGEGSRLTVL.

This clonotype showed up just a few times. The CDR3 DNA follows: TGTGCCAGCAGAGGGCCAGGCACAGATACGCAGTATTTT. Protein product: CASRGPGTDTQYF. V usage is TRBV6-5 and J usage is TRBJ2-3, with D unresolved. This CDR3 contains 13 residues. CDR1 is MNHEY, CDR2 SVGAGI, per germline. V was trimmed by 6 bases and J by 1 base, leaving 8 bases between them.

The chain couples TRBV29-1 to TRBJ2-6; D remains unclear. V was clipped by 6 bases and J by 1 base, with 4 bases between them. This CDR3 comprises 12 residues. The germline gives CDR1 SQVTM, CDR2 ANQGSEA. This CDR3 reads CSVQSGANVLTF. CDR3 sequence (DNA): TGCAGCGTACAATCTGGGGCCAACGTCCTGACTTTC.

Only a few counts were recorded for this clonotype. V is TRBV20-1 and J is TRBJ2-7; tentatively, D is TRBD1 or TRBD2 (5 bases each). Trimming took off 2 bases at V and 2 bases at J, with 7 bases between the two ends. Germline-derived CDR1 and CDR2 are DFQATT and SNEGSKA (reference sequence). The CDR3 sequence is 12 residues long. For the CDR3, the DNA is TGCAGTGCTAGACCGGGACCCTACGAGCAGTACTTC. It encodes CSARPGPYEQYF.

The rearrangement joins TRBV7-9 to TRBJ1-2; weak D call: TRBD1 (6 bases). CDR3 length: 12 residues. Between the trimmed V and J ends, which lost 7 bases and 7 bases, there was a span of 13 bases. CDR1 SEHNR and CDR2 FQNEAQ come from the germline V gene (reference sequence). The CDR3 coding sequence is TGTGCCAGCAACGAAATAGGGGGTGGCTACACCTTC. Translation gives CASNEIGGGYTF.

This clonotype was seen a handful of times. The chain recombines TRBV6-2 or TRBV6-3 with TRBJ2-7; D call uncertain. This CDR3 has 12 amino acids. Germline CDR1 and CDR2: MNHEY and SVGEGT. Trimming stripped 2 bases from V and 2 bases from J, with 4 bases between. CDR3 region: CASSYLAYEQYF. The CDR3 nucleotides are TGTGCCAGCAGTTACCTGGCCTACGAGCAGTACTTC.

The chain's CDR3 is CASSPTGQGGRNTEAFF. CDR3 DNA sequence: TGTGCCAGCAGCCCTACCGGACAGGGGGGACGGAACACTGAAGCTTTCTTT. The chain carries TRBV3-1 and TRBJ1-1; 10 bases are a match to TRBD1. J lost 1 base, V lost 4 bases, and 9 bases had no gene match. This CDR3 region has 17 residues. Germline V gene data show CDR1 as LGHDT and CDR2 as YNNKEL (reference sequence).

This clonotype was counted between two and nine times. The rearrangement joins TRBV12-3 or TRBV12-4 to TRBJ2-7; D is possibly TRBD1 or TRBD2 (5 bases each). This CDR3 is built from 13 residues. Trimming took off 10 bases at V and 0 bases at J, with 13 bases between the two ends. CDR3 bases: TGTGCCACACGGGACCGAACCTCCTACGAGCAGTACTTC. Encoded protein: CATRDRTSYEQYF.

The genes are TRBV6-6 and TRBJ2-1, with 7 bases lining up with TRBD2. V was pared by 4 bases and J by 8 bases, with 5 bases of the junction left unmatched. Germline CDR1 and CDR2: MNHNY and SVGAGI (reference sequence). The length of the CDR3 is 13 residues. The DNA of the CDR3 is TGTGCCAGCAGTTGGGGGGGGTGGGATGAGCAGTTCTTC. Amino acid sequence: CASSWGGWDEQFF.